This T cell receptor (beta chain) was retrieved from a study of cytomegalovirus exposure and HLA in healthy donors. CDR1 is DFQATT, CDR2 SNEGSKA, per germline (reference sequence). The CDR3 spans 10 residues. V lost 6 bases, J lost 3 bases, and 5 bases lay in between. PCR used 60 Vbeta primers and 13 Jbeta primers. Assay: immunoSEQ multiplex PCR; the TCRdb copy retains only in-frame clones and omits some. This sample carries over 100,000 clones, around 9% of them seen once, and the ten largest clones take 6.5% to 8.5%. The V call is TRBV20-1, the J call TRBJ2-5; D is undetermined. The source of this sequence is a woman aged 40 to 50 in good health and CMV-seropositive. The sequenced sample was PBMCs. DNA of the CDR3: TGCAGTGCCCGTAAAGAGACCCAGTACTTC. Translation: CSARKETQYF.